Shown below are 31 T cell receptor beta chains from a single sample sequenced in a study of cytomegalovirus exposure and HLA in healthy donors. The PCR was carried out with 60 Vbeta primers and 13 Jbeta primers. Repertoires were generated with immunoSEQ multiplex PCR, while TCRdb's copy carries only in-frame clones and drops some. The top ten hold 1% of the sample, which has more than 150,000 clones, 80% seen once. Sequencing used PBMCs. All receptors come from a woman aged 50 to 60 in good health and CMV-seropositive.

The rearrangement uses TRBV19 and TRBJ1-5; D is possibly TRBD1 (6 bases). The CDR3 spans 15 residues. Germline V lookup: CDR1 LNHDA, CDR2 SQIVND (reference sequence). V was pared by 3 bases and J by 11 bases, with 20 bases between. The CDR3 coding sequence is TGTGCCAGTAGTATGGCCAGGGGTAGGTTGCAGACCCAGCATTTT. This encodes CASSMARGRLQTQHF. Looking up the rest from reference TRBV19 and TRBJ1-5 gives the full variable domain: DGGITQSPKYLFRKEGQNVTLSCEQNLNHDAMYWYRQDPGQGLRLIYYSQIVNDFQKGDIAEGYSVSREKKESFPLTVTSAQKNPTAFYLCASSMARGRLQTQHFGDGTRLSIL.

CDR3 DNA: TGTGCCAGCGCCGAAAATCGGGATTCGGTTAACACTGAAGCTTTCTTT. Its translation: CASAENRDSVNTEAFF. V is TRBV7-3 and J is TRBJ1-1; no reliable D call. From germline, CDR1 is SGHTA and CDR2 FQGTGA. V lost 8 bases and J lost 2, with 21 bases in between. The CDR3 is made up of 16 amino acids.

V usage is TRBV28 and J usage is TRBJ2-1; D may be TRBD1 (5 bases). The CDR3 totals 18 residues. V shed 1 base and J shed 3 bases, with 19 bases lying between them. The germline gives CDR1 MDHEN, CDR2 SYDVKM. In DNA form, the CDR3 reads TGTGCCAGCAGTTTATCCGGTTACCAGGGCTCGGGCTACAATGAGCAGTTCTTC. It specifies CASSLSGYQGSGYNEQFF.

A remark on this clone: Its ends do not fully match the called genes, so a read error is possible. The gene calls are TRBV14 and TRBJ2-1, with 11 bases matching TRBD2. CDR3 length: 16 residues. CDR1 is SGHDN, CDR2 FVKESK, per germline. The CDR3 loop is CASSRYGTSGYNGQFF. CDR3 nucleotide sequence: TGTGCCAGCAGCCGCTACGGGACTAGCGGCTACAATGGGCAGTTCTTC.

The rearrangement joins TRBV5-1 to TRBJ2-5; 7 nucleotides align to TRBD1. The CDR3 totals 15 residues. Losses at the gene ends were 1 base for V and 4 bases for J; bases not matched to a gene: 7. Germline CDR1 SGHRS, CDR2 YFSETQ. The CDR3 is CASSLNRGGGETQYF. The CDR3 region has the DNA TGCGCCAGCAGCTTGAATAGAGGGGGCGGAGAGACCCAGTACTTC.

The chain recombines TRBV28 with TRBJ2-1, with D hard to call. The germline CDR1 and CDR2 sequences are MDHEN and SYDVKM. The CDR3 runs to 11 residues. V lost 7 bases, J lost 6 bases, and 7 bases lay in between. CDR3: CASTGPNEQFF. CDR3 DNA sequence: TGTGCCAGCACTGGGCCCAATGAGCAGTTCTTC.

V usage is TRBV15 and J usage is TRBJ1-5; maybe TRBD1 (6 bases). Trimming shortened V by 0 bases and J by 5 bases, and 11 bases separated the two germline ends. The CDR3 has 15 residues. The V gene's germline CDR1 is LNHNV and CDR2 YYDKDF (reference sequence). The CDR3 DNA reads TGTGCCACCAGCAGAGAGGCAGGGGACCATCAGCCCCAGCATTTT. The encoded protein is CATSREAGDHQPQHF.

The V call is TRBV7-9, the J call TRBJ2-3, with 16 positions matching TRBD2. CDR1 and CDR2 from the germline V gene are SEHNR and FQNEAQ (reference sequence). The CDR3 spans 16 residues. V shed 4 bases, J shed 6 bases, and the junction held 4 bases outside the gene matches. The CDR3 sequence: CASSWGLAGGTDTQYF. The CDR3 bases are TGTGCCAGCAGCTGGGGACTAGCGGGGGGGACGGATACGCAGTATTTT.

The genes are TRBV23-1 and TRBJ2-4; the match to TRBD1 covers 7 bases. TRBV23-1 is identified as an open reading frame with a role that is uncertain. V lost 0 bases to trimming and J lost 0 bases; unmatched junction nucleotides: 11. This CDR3 has 19 amino acids. The CDR3 bases are TGCGCCAGCAGTCAATCACGAGCAGGGGGACCTTTAGCCAAAAACATTCAGTACTTC. As protein: CASSQSRAGGPLAKNIQYF.

The V gene is TRBV6-1, the J gene TRBJ1-5; no clear D. Germline values: CDR1 MNHNS, CDR2 SASEGT. Trimming stripped 6 bases from V and 0 bases from J, with 9 bases between. The CDR3 is 14 amino acids. This chain's CDR3 is CASRRSYSNQPQHF. The CDR3 nucleotides read TGTGCCAGCAGACGGTCCTATAGCAATCAGCCCCAGCATTTT.

The gene calls are TRBV19 and TRBJ1-5; TRBD1 agrees at 10 bases. The CDR3 spans 16 residues. The V gene end was trimmed by 7 bases and the J gene end by 5 bases; junction bases not matched to a gene: 11. Looked up from germline, CDR1 is LNHDA and CDR2 is SQIVND (reference sequence). DNA of the CDR3: TGTGCCAGTATCTCATCCCAGGACAGGGGGTATCAGCCCCAGCATTTT. It yields the protein CASISSQDRGYQPQHF. The full variable domain, with the rest looked up from reference TRBV19 and TRBJ1-5, is DGGITQSPKYLFRKEGQNVTLSCEQNLNHDAMYWYRQDPGQGLRLIYYSQIVNDFQKGDIAEGYSVSREKKESFPLTVTSAQKNPTAFYLCASISSQDRGYQPQHFGDGTRLSIL.

This clone was seen a single time. The genes are TRBV6-5 and TRBJ2-7; D is undetermined. V was pared by 2 bases and J by 3 bases, with 11 bases between. This CDR3 is built from 14 residues. Per germline, CDR1 MNHEY and CDR2 SVGAGI. The CDR3 spells CASSYSSEIYEQYF. For the CDR3, the DNA is TGTGCCAGCAGTTACAGCAGCGAAATCTACGAGCAGTACTTC.

The chain is built from TRBV5-1 and TRBJ2-5; 7 bases are shared with TRBD2. Germline V lookup: CDR1 SGHRS, CDR2 YFSETQ. CDR3 length: 14 amino acids. V dropped 3 bases and J dropped 5; count of bases not matched to a gene: 7. CDR3 DNA sequence: TGCGCCAGCAGCTCCGCCCTAGCGGCGGAGACCCAGTACTTC. This gives the protein CASSSALAAETQYF.

Only a few counts were recorded for this clone. The rearrangement uses TRBV11-2 and TRBJ2-1; 7 nucleotides agree with TRBD2. The CDR3 is 15 residues long. V gave up 3 bases and J gave up 1 base; unmatched junction bases: 3. The germline CDR1 and CDR2 sequences are SGHAT and FQNNGV. The CDR3 sequence: CASSFTGGSYNEQFF. CDR3 sequence (DNA): TGTGCCAGCAGCTTTACCGGGGGGTCCTACAATGAGCAGTTCTTC.

The rearrangement joins TRBV6-1 to TRBJ2-7, with 8 bases matching TRBD2. CDR1 MNHNS and CDR2 SASEGT come from the germline V gene. The V segment lost 3 bases and the J segment 7 bases; nucleotides outside the gene matches: 14. This CDR3 region has 16 residues. The CDR3 region has the DNA TGTGCCAGCAGTGATGATGTCTCCGGGGGGGCGTGGGAGCAGTACTTC. Protein sequence: CASSDDVSGGAWEQYF.

The V call is TRBV4-3, the J call TRBJ2-2, with 12 bases identical to TRBD2. Trimming cost V 3 bases and J 10 bases; bases outside gene matches: 9. The CDR3 length is 16 residues. Germline V gene sequence: CDR1 LGHNA, CDR2 YSLEER. CDR3 in DNA: TGCGCCAGCAGCCACCTAGCGGGGGGGCCGTTTCTGGAGCTGTTTTTT. Translated, it gives CASSHLAGGPFLELFF.

The J gene is TRBJ1-1, the V gene TRBV28, with D unresolved. The germline V gene has CDR1 MDHEN and CDR2 SYDVKM. The V end was cut by 5 bases, the J end by 0 bases, with 19 bases between. This CDR3 is 17 amino acids long. CDR3 in DNA: TGTGCCAGCAGTCCCCTCGTGGGCAGAAGCTTGAACACTGAAGCTTTCTTT. It is translated as CASSPLVGRSLNTEAFF. The complete variable domain, with remaining parts taken from reference TRBV28 and TRBJ1-1, reads DVKVTQSSRYLVKRTGEKVFLECVQDMDHENMFWYRQDPGLGLRLIYFSYDVKMKEKGDIPEGYSVSREKKERFSLILESASTNQTSMYLCASSPLVGRSLNTEAFFGQGTRLTVV.

This clone was found a few times. The chain links TRBV28 to TRBJ1-5, with D hard to call. The CDR3 contains 12 residues. The V end lost 10 bases, the J end lost 1 base, and 8 bases lay between the germline ends. Per germline, CDR1 MDHEN and CDR2 SYDVKM. For the CDR3, the DNA is TGTGCCACCTGTATAAGCAATCAGCCCCAGCATTTT. Its protein is CATCISNQPQHF.

The chain is built from TRBV2 and TRBJ1-1, with 7 bases that match TRBD1. CDR1 and CDR2 (germline): SNHLY, FYNNEI. The CDR3 has 14 amino acids. The V and J ends lost 6 bases and 0 bases, in that order; junction bases with no gene match: 4. The CDR3 loop reads CASRRDRLNTEAFF. CDR3 DNA: TGTGCCAGCAGGAGGGACAGATTGAACACTGAAGCTTTCTTT.

This chain joins TRBV28 and TRBJ1-2; 10 bases match TRBD1. The ends lost 2 bases at V and 0 bases at J; junction bases unmatched: 9. The CDR3 spans 18 residues. Germline V gene sequence: CDR1 MDHEN, CDR2 SYDVKM. CDR3 sequence reads: CASSLNLGGQGANYGYTF. DNA for the CDR3: TGTGCCAGCAGTTTAAATCTCGGTGGACAGGGGGCTAACTATGGCTACACCTTC.

The rearrangement uses TRBV6-1 and TRBJ1-2, with a weak D call TRBD1 (5 bases). This CDR3 comprises 12 residues. V dropped 4 bases and J dropped 6 bases, with 9 bases sitting between them. The germline V gene encodes CDR1 MNHNS and CDR2 SASEGT. The CDR3 loop is CASSVGGDGYTF. The DNA of the CDR3 is TGTGCCAGCAGTGTAGGAGGGGATGGCTACACCTTC.

The DNA of the CDR3 is TGTGCCAGCAGTTTAGCCATTTTGAACACTGAAGCTTTCTTT. It translates to CASSLAILNTEAFF. The chain combines TRBV6-5 with TRBJ1-1, with D uncertain. Germline CDR1 and CDR2: MNHEY and SVGAGI. Trimming stripped 4 bases from V and 0 bases from J, with 9 bases between. The CDR3 has 14 residues.

This clone was detected only once. The J gene is TRBJ2-1, the V gene TRBV6-6, with TRBD2 matching over 9 bases. The V gene's germline CDR1 is MNHNY and CDR2 SVGAGI (reference sequence). This CDR3 has 15 residues. J was trimmed by 8 bases and V by 10 bases; bases with no gene match: 15. For the CDR3, the DNA is TGTGCCACTACCTCAAGGCGCGGGGGGGAAGATGAGCAGTTCTTC. This translates into CATTSRRGGEDEQFF.

The rearrangement joins TRBV28 to TRBJ2-1; 8 bases map to TRBD2. Germline values: CDR1 MDHEN, CDR2 SYDVKM. The ends lost 2 bases at V and 6 bases at J; junction bases unmatched: 6. The CDR3 sequence is 15 residues long. The CDR3, as DNA: TGTGCCAGCAGTTTACGGGGGGGGGCCAGCAATGAGCAGTTCTTC. It specifies CASSLRGGASNEQFF.

The chain combines TRBV5-6 with TRBJ1-4; possible D gene TRBD1, 5 bases. Per the germline V gene, CDR1 is SGHDT and CDR2 is YYEEEE. The CDR3 covers 14 residues. V gave up 4 bases and J gave up 8 bases, with 15 bases separating them. The CDR3 region is CASSRLQGGEKLFF. For the CDR3, the DNA is TGTGCCAGCAGCCGGCTGCAGGGTGGCGAAAAACTGTTTTTT.

The chain has TRBV19 and TRBJ2-2; TRBD2 agrees at 9 bases. Unmatched junction bases numbered 9, after V lost 6 bases and J lost 4 bases. Per the germline V gene, CDR1 is LNHDA and CDR2 is SQIVND (reference sequence). The CDR3 extends over 16 amino acids. CDR3 residues: CASRFPGLASTGELFF. The CDR3 nucleotides are TGTGCCAGTAGATTTCCGGGACTAGCATCCACCGGGGAGCTGTTTTTT. Combining the CDR3 with reference TRBV19 and TRBJ2-2 gives the whole variable domain DGGITQSPKYLFRKEGQNVTLSCEQNLNHDAMYWYRQDPGQGLRLIYYSQIVNDFQKGDIAEGYSVSREKKESFPLTVTSAQKNPTAFYLCASRFPGLASTGELFFGEGSRLTVL.

This clone was seen more than once but under ten times. This chain connects TRBV4-2 to TRBJ1-6, with a weak D call TRBD1 (5 bases). There are 17 residues in the CDR3. CDR1 LGHNA and CDR2 YNFKEQ come from the germline V gene. V lost 1 base, J lost 8 bases, and 18 bases lay in between. In nucleotides, the CDR3 is TGTGCCAGCAGCCAAGTTCAACAGGCGTATGGCGATTCACCCCTCCACTTT. It encodes CASSQVQQAYGDSPLHF.

The gene calls are TRBV15 and TRBJ1-6, with 7 bases that match TRBD1. This CDR3 is 18 amino acids long. V lost 1 base and J lost 7; bases outside the gene matches: 13. The V gene's germline CDR1 is LNHNV and CDR2 YYDKDF (reference sequence). In DNA form, the CDR3 reads TGTGCCACCAGCAGAGTCGAGCAAGTTGGGACAGTCAATTCACCCCTCCACTTT. Translation: CATSRVEQVGTVNSPLHF.

DNA for the CDR3: TGTGCCAGCAACGGACGGGACACTAGCACAGATACGCAGTATTTT. It specifies CASNGRDTSTDTQYF. The chain is built from TRBV7-9 and TRBJ2-3, with D maybe TRBD1 (6 bases). The CDR3 runs 15 residues. Germline V gene data show CDR1 as SEHNR and CDR2 as FQNEAQ (reference sequence). V was trimmed by 7 bases and J by 0 bases, leaving 14 bases between them.

This clone was observed a single time. J is TRBJ2-7 and V is TRBV9; 9 bases align to TRBD2. In germline, CDR1 is SGDLS, CDR2 YYNGEE. This CDR3 is built from 15 residues. With V trimmed by 0 bases and J by 3 bases, 4 bases remained unmatched. This CDR3 is CASSVGPSGNYEQYF. CDR3 bases: TGTGCCAGCAGCGTAGGGCCTAGCGGGAACTACGAGCAGTACTTC.

The chain has TRBV29-1 and TRBJ1-2, with unresolved D. The germline gives CDR1 SQVTM, CDR2 ANQGSEA. V was pared by 7 bases and J by 2 bases, with 14 bases between. The CDR3 has 13 amino acids. CDR3: CSAKRDPNYGYTF. The CDR3 DNA reads as TGCAGCGCCAAGAGGGATCCAAACTATGGCTACACCTTC. The entire variable domain, with the rest obtained from reference TRBV29-1 and TRBJ1-2, is as follows: SAVISQKPSRDICQRGTSLTIQCQVDSQVTMMFWYRQQPGQSLTLIATANQGSEATYESGFVIDKFPISRPNLTFSTLTVSNMSPEDSSIYLCSAKRDPNYGYTFGSGTRLTVV.